This T cell receptor (beta chain) was retrieved from a study of blood T cells in healthy people across ages. As for the study in general: For every two T cells, template switching captured about one barcoded beta molecule.

PCR was performed a second time for roughly 7 to 11 cycles using a sample-barcoded 5' primer and a J-beta primer mix. Each cDNA molecule carried a tag from a template-switch adaptor that contained 12 random nucleotides. TCRdb analysed the 5' RACE reads with MiXCR anew, one entry per CDR3 protein. The sample lists 350,000 to 450,000 distinct CDR3 sequences, over 45% occurring once. Regarding this clonotype: No antigen is known for it.

Total RNA extraction produced at least 5.5 micrograms (per sample) for the study. V dropped 0 bases and J dropped 0 bases, with 21 bases sitting between them. The CDR3 loop spans 20 amino acids. Germline V gene lookup returns CDR1 MNHEY and CDR2 SMNVEV (reference sequence). Study-wide results and limits: The long-lived group displayed more naive CD4+ cells, plus higher diversity, than the aged donors did.

The chain combines TRBV27 with TRBJ1-5, with a possible D match to TRBD1 (5 bases). The clonotype comes from a man between 60 and 70 years old in good health. The specimen was blood. DNA of the CDR3: TGTGCCAGCAGTTTATCGTGGCCGGGACGGATACCTTATAGCAATCAGCCCCAGCATTTT. Amino acid sequence: CASSLSWPGRIPYSNQPQHF.